A single sample is the source of the 32 T cell receptor beta chains below, sequenced in a study of glioma-infiltrating T cells. Amplification of TCR alpha and beta CDR3 regions from RNA used iRepertoire nested multiplex PCR. TCRdb reprocessed the multiplex PCR reads via MiXCR and lists one record per CDR3 protein. The sample carries approximately 120,000 distinct CDR3 sequences, roughly 23% recorded once. The sequenced material came from glioma tissue, nonneoplastic brain tissue, or PBMCs (not recorded which). These receptors were collected from a human donor with low-grade glioma or glioblastoma, undergoing nonglioma brain surgery, or in good health (not recorded which).

This clonotype was seen at least ten times. V is TRBV20-1 and J is TRBJ2-7; 9 nucleotides align to TRBD2. The trim removed 1 base at V and 2 bases at J, leaving 3 bases unmatched. CDR1 and CDR2 (germline): DFQATT, SNEGSKA (reference sequence). The CDR3 extends over 14 amino acids. Written as DNA, the CDR3 is TGCAGTGCTAGAGGACTAGCGGTTACCTACGAGCAGTACTTC. Protein product: CSARGLAVTYEQYF.

Many counts were recorded for this clonotype. This chain links TRBV12-3 or TRBV12-4 with TRBJ1-5; D may be TRBD1 (5 bases). There are 13 residues in the CDR3. V gave up 5 bases and J gave up 6 bases, with 11 bases separating them. In DNA, the CDR3 is TGTGCCAGCAGTCGACAGAGAGGTCAGCCCCAGCATTTT. It is translated as CASSRQRGQPQHF.

This chain's CDR3 is CASSQSPGQAKISPQYF. The CDR3 bases are TGCGCCAGCAGCCAGTCTCCAGGACAGGCAAAGATCTCCCCACAGTACTTC. The rearrangement joins TRBV4-3 to TRBJ2-7; 7 bases map to TRBD1. Germline CDR1 and CDR2: LGHNA and YSLEER. The CDR3 spans 17 residues. With 3 bases clipped from V and 10 bases from J, the junction kept 21 bases outside the gene matches.

Note on this clonotype: The germline gene is not matched at one end of the junction; a read error may be the cause. The chain recombines TRBV12-3 or TRBV12-4 with TRBJ2-1; 10 nucleotides agree with TRBD2. The CDR3 covers 14 residues. The DNA for the CDR3 is TGTACCAGCAGCTATAGCGGGAGGATGGATGAGCAGTTCTTC. Protein sequence: CTSSYSGRMDEQFF.

This clonotype was observed a handful of times. The rearrangement links TRBV7-9 to TRBJ2-5; D gene uncertain. Germline CDR1 reads SEHNR; CDR2 reads FQNEAQ (reference sequence). CDR3 size: 13 residues. Deletions cut 3 bases from V and 5 bases from J, with 10 bases between. CDR3 coding DNA: TGTGCCAGCAGCTTGGACCTTTTGGAGACCCAGTACTTC. Protein sequence: CASSLDLLETQYF. The full variable domain, its missing parts supplied by reference TRBV7-9 and TRBJ2-5, is DTGVSQNPRHKITKRGQNVTFRCDPISEHNRLYWYRQTLGQGPEFLTYFQNEAQLEKSRLLSDRFSAERPKGSFSTLEIQRTEQGDSAMYLCASSLDLLETQYFGPGTRLLVL.

This clonotype was seen at least ten times. J is TRBJ2-7 and V is TRBV20-1; perhaps TRBD1 as D (6 bases). CDR3 length: 13 amino acids. Trimming stripped 6 bases from V and 2 bases from J, with 14 bases between. Germline values: CDR1 DFQATT, CDR2 SNEGSKA (reference sequence). DNA for the CDR3: TGCAGTGCCGACACAGGGACGGCCTACGAGCAGTACTTC. It codes for CSADTGTAYEQYF.

This clonotype appeared many times. The chain has TRBV7-2 and TRBJ2-7; 8 positions match TRBD2. From germline, CDR1 is SGHTA and CDR2 FQGNSA. The CDR3 has 15 residues. V gave up 4 bases and J gave up 7 bases; unmatched junction bases: 12. CDR3 loop: CASSYTGTRGNEQYF. The CDR3 nucleotides are TGTGCCAGCAGCTACACCGGGACTAGAGGGAATGAGCAGTACTTC.

The table lists this clonotype with a few counts. The V gene is TRBV19, the J gene TRBJ2-2; TRBD1 or TRBD2 may be the D gene (5 bases each). This CDR3 is built from 15 residues. From germline, CDR1 is LNHDA and CDR2 SQIVND (reference sequence). Trimming took 3 bases from V and 4 from J, leaving 12 bases between them. The CDR3 sequence: CASSMKGRGTGELFF. The CDR3 bases are TGTGCCAGTAGTATGAAGGGACGGGGCACCGGGGAGCTGTTTTTT.

This clonotype was observed many times. The chain combines TRBV4-3 with TRBJ2-3; D ambiguous. Trimming removed 6 bases from V and 3 bases from J, with 16 bases in between. The CDR3 covers 15 residues. Germline values: CDR1 LGHNA, CDR2 YSLEER. CDR3 bases: TGCGCCAGCAGTTCTCAGGATGTGGTTACAGATACGCAGTATTTT. This sequence encodes CASSSQDVVTDTQYF.

This clonotype has ten or more counts. The chain carries TRBV7-3 and TRBJ2-1; TRBD2 matches 8 bases. Germline V lookup: CDR1 SGHTA, CDR2 FQGTGA. J gave up 8 bases and V 2 bases, and 11 bases lay outside the gene matches. This CDR3 has 16 residues. The CDR3 DNA follows: TGTGCCAGCAGCTTATGGGGAGGGACTAGTAGCGATGAGCAGTTCTTC. Its translation: CASSLWGGTSSDEQFF.

This clonotype was counted many times. The chain combines TRBV5-4 with TRBJ1-1; tentatively, D is TRBD1 (5 bases). Germline assignment: CDR1 SGHNT and CDR2 YYREEE (reference sequence). This CDR3 comprises 15 residues. V dropped 3 bases and J dropped 1 base, with 13 bases sitting between them. The CDR3 DNA reads as TGTGCCAGCAGCTCGGAGGGGATTCGGAACACTGAAGCTTTCTTT. This codes for CASSSEGIRNTEAFF.

The chain is built from TRBV7-2 and TRBJ1-1; 7 bases are shared with TRBD1. Losses at the gene ends were 5 bases for V and 5 bases for J; bases not matched to a gene: 8. From germline, CDR1 is SGHTA and CDR2 FQGNSA. The CDR3 runs 14 residues. The CDR3 DNA follows: TGTGCCAGCAGCGCACACAGGGGAGATACTGAAGCTTTCTTT. Its translation: CASSAHRGDTEAFF.

This clonotype was counted many times. The chain links TRBV10-3 to TRBJ2-1; 9 bases align to TRBD2. Germline V CDR1 and CDR2: ENHRY, SYGVKD. The CDR3 has 16 residues. After removal of 2 bases from V and 5 bases from J, the junction contained 7 bases not matched to a gene. Here the CDR3 DNA reads TGTGCCATCAGTGAGCCCGGGACTAGCAAAAACAATGAGCAGTTCTTC. This gives the protein CAISEPGTSKNNEQFF.

There are a few counts of this clonotype. The chain is built from TRBV2 and TRBJ2-3, with D perhaps TRBD2 (5 bases). The CDR3 has 15 residues. V lost 0 bases and J 4 bases, leaving 11 bases between the germline ends. Germline CDR1 SNHLY, CDR2 FYNNEI. The CDR3 DNA reads TGTGCCAGCAGTGAAGCGAGGGCCCTGGCAGATACGCAGTATTTT. This translates into CASSEARALADTQYF.

J is TRBJ2-7 and V is TRBV3-1; D ambiguous. The germline V and J ends were trimmed by 0 bases and 2 bases, with 11 bases remaining between them. Germline CDR1 reads LGHDT; CDR2 reads YNNKEL (reference sequence). This CDR3 has 15 residues. CDR3 nucleotide sequence: TGTGCCAGCAGCCAAGAATTGACTTCCACCTACGAGCAGTACTTC. It encodes CASSQELTSTYEQYF.

As regards this clonotype: A junction end diverges from the germline sequence, so it may reflect a read error. The chain has TRBV6-6 and TRBJ2-1, with TRBD2 matching 10 bases. Germline V gene lookup returns CDR1 MNHNY and CDR2 SVGAGI (reference sequence). This CDR3 comprises 17 residues. CDR3 sequence (DNA): TGTGTCAGCAGTTATCACATGTGGACTAGCGGCAACAATGAGCAGTTCTTC. Amino acids: CVSSYHMWTSGNNEQFF.

On this clonotype itself: A single base separates this from a much larger clone, so it may be a read error. CDR3 protein: CASSQGSDLGYTIYF. The CDR3 nucleotides read TGTGCCAGCAGCCAAGGATCAGACCTAGGATACACCATATATTTT. The chain uses TRBV3-1 and TRBJ1-3; D is unresolved. The CDR3 totals 15 residues. With 1 base removed from V and 8 bases from J, the gap between germline ends came to 15 bases. Germline V CDR1 and CDR2: LGHDT, YNNKEL (reference sequence).

This clonotype was recorded at least ten times. This sequence joins TRBV27 and TRBJ1-1, with TRBD1 identical over 7 bases. Looked up from germline, CDR1 is MNHEY and CDR2 is SMNVEV (reference sequence). The trim removed 5 bases at V and 1 base at J, leaving 7 bases unmatched. This CDR3 is 15 amino acids long. For the CDR3, the DNA is TGTGCCAGCAGTCAGAAGACAGGGCGGAACACTGAAGCTTTCTTT. This codes for CASSQKTGRNTEAFF.

This clonotype showed up just a few times. V gene TRBV19 combines with J gene TRBJ2-1; D is unclear. Deletions cut 8 bases from V and 5 bases from J, with 19 bases between. CDR1 and CDR2 from the germline V gene are LNHDA and SQIVND (reference sequence). The CDR3 contains 15 residues. CDR3: CASRTVNLINNEQFF. The CDR3 DNA follows: TGTGCCAGTCGGACCGTAAACCTTATAAACAATGAGCAGTTCTTC.

This clonotype has at least ten counts. The CDR3 loop is CASSLDFISPRTDTQYF. The CDR3 nucleotides read TGTGCCAGCAGCTTAGATTTCATCTCCCCAAGGACAGATACGCAGTATTTT. The V call is TRBV11-2, the J call TRBJ2-3; D gene unclear. Germline V gene lookup returns CDR1 SGHAT and CDR2 FQNNGV. Trimming removed 0 bases at V and 3 bases at J, with 16 bases between. The CDR3 consists of 17 residues.

This clonotype was seen at least ten times. The chain couples TRBV3-1 to TRBJ1-1; no firm D call. Trimming pared 8 bases from V and 1 base from J, leaving 11 bases between. Germline V gene data show CDR1 as LGHDT and CDR2 as YNNKEL (reference sequence). The CDR3 spans 13 residues. The CDR3 DNA sequence: TGTGCCAGCTCCGAGAGGGCGAACACTGAAGCTTTCTTT. Its protein is CASSERANTEAFF.

For this clonotype: Just one base apart from a much larger clone, this may be a read error. The genes are TRBV2 and TRBJ2-3; a weak D match, TRBD2 (7 bases). The CDR3 has 14 residues. Germline loops: CDR1 SNHLY, CDR2 FYNNEI. The CDR3 spells CASRRGGGTDTKYF. CDR3 nucleotides: TGTGCCAGCAGGAGAGGGGGGGGCACAGATACGAAGTATTTT.

Details on this clonotype: Just one base apart from a much larger clone, this may be a read error. This chain joins TRBV10-3 and TRBJ1-3, with 7 bases identical to TRBD1. The CDR3 extends over 14 amino acids. In germline, CDR1 is ENHRY, CDR2 SYGVKD. DNA of the CDR3: TGTGCCATCAGTGGACAGGGCTCTGGAGACACCATATATTTT. Amino acids: CAISGQGSGDTIYF.

This clonotype was counted at least ten times. The rearrangement joins TRBV15 to TRBJ1-5, with D maybe TRBD1 (5 bases). The CDR3 spans 16 residues. Germline V lookup: CDR1 LNHNV, CDR2 YYDKDF (reference sequence). Between the trimmed V and J ends, which lost 0 bases and 0 bases, there was a span of 9 bases. CDR3 residues: CATSREGGNSNQPQHF. DNA for the CDR3: TGTGCCACCAGCAGAGAGGGGGGGAATAGCAATCAGCCCCAGCATTTT.

As for this clonotype: Since a much larger clone is just one base distant, this may be a read error. The CDR3 here is CASSQPGTSRNFRRYEQFF. The CDR3 region has the DNA TGTGCCAGCAGCCAACCCGGGACTAGCAGGAATTTCAGGCGGTATGAGCAGTTCTTC. The rearrangement links TRBV14 to TRBJ2-1, with 9 bases lining up with TRBD2. Trimming at V came to 2 bases and at J to 8 bases, leaving 19 bases not matched to a gene. CDR3 length equals 19 residues. The germline CDR1 and CDR2 sequences are SGHDN and FVKESK.

For this clonotype: A read error may explain this, as a much larger clone is one base away. The rearrangement joins TRBV4-1 to TRBJ1-1; no clear D gene. Germline CDR1 MGHRA, CDR2 YSYEKL. Trimming took 1 base from V and 4 from J, leaving 16 bases between them. The CDR3 is 16 amino acids. CDR3 in amino acids: CASSQARLGSSTEAFF. CDR3 nucleotides: TGCGCCAGCAGCCAAGCTAGGCTGGGGTCGTCCACTGAAGCTTTCTTT.

Worth noting for this clonotype: A much bigger clone sits one base away, suggesting this may be a read error. J is TRBJ2-1 and V is TRBV2; D perhaps matches TRBD2 (5 bases). The V end lost 0 bases, the J end lost 13 bases, and 10 bases lay between the germline ends. Germline V gene sequence: CDR1 SNHLY, CDR2 FYNNEI. This CDR3 spans 12 amino acids. The CDR3 is CASSEARETQFF. The CDR3 DNA reads as TGTGCCAGCAGTGAAGCAAGGGAGACCCAGTTCTTC.

Written as DNA, the CDR3 is TGTGCCAGCAGTTACTGGGAGGAGGGGTCCACTGAAGCTTTCTTT. Translating it yields CASSYWEEGSTEAFF. The chain uses TRBV6-2 or TRBV6-3 and TRBJ1-1; D may be TRBD1 (5 bases). CDR1 and CDR2 (germline): MNHEY, SVGEGT. There are 15 residues in the CDR3. Trimming took off 1 base at V and 4 bases at J, with 13 bases between the two ends.

The table lists this clonotype with many counts. The chain employs TRBV7-2 and TRBJ2-3; TRBD2 agrees at 8 bases. Germline loops: CDR1 SGHTA, CDR2 FQGNSA. V gave up 2 bases and J gave up 5 bases; unmatched junction bases: 9. The CDR3 runs 16 residues. Here the CDR3 DNA reads TGTGCCAGCAGCTTAACCCCCCCGGGAGGGAGAGATACGCAGTATTTT. Protein product: CASSLTPPGGRDTQYF.

This clonotype came up many times. The chain is built from TRBV20-1 and TRBJ2-1, with D perhaps TRBD2 (5 bases). Germline V gene data show CDR1 as DFQATT and CDR2 as SNEGSKA (reference sequence). This CDR3 is 13 amino acids long. V lost 3 bases and J lost 6, with 12 bases in between. CDR3 sequence (DNA): TGCAGTGCTAGGGACTTCCGGGGCAATGAGCAGTTCTTC. Translating it yields CSARDFRGNEQFF.

This clonotype was seen many times. The chain carries TRBV20-1 and TRBJ1-3, with a weak D call TRBD1 (6 bases). CDR1 is DFQATT, CDR2 SNEGSKA, per germline (reference sequence). The germline V and J ends were trimmed by 2 bases and 4 bases, with 12 bases remaining between them. This CDR3 is 14 amino acids long. The CDR3 region has the DNA TGCAGTGCTAGAATCCCGGGACAAGGAAACACCATATATTTT. It yields the protein CSARIPGQGNTIYF.

The rearrangement links TRBV6-1 to TRBJ1-2; possibly TRBD1 for D (5 bases). V lost 5 bases and J lost 12, with 19 bases in between. CDR3 length: 13 residues. CDR1 is MNHNS and CDR2 is SASEGT in the germline V gene. CDR3 residues: CASSPDAGGVHTF. The DNA for the CDR3 is TGTGCCAGCAGTCCCGATGCGGGGGGGGTACACACCTTC.